The 22 T cell receptor beta chains in this list originate from one sample, sequenced in a study of T cell repertoires in ileal Crohn's disease. Indicated time point: neoterminal ileum biopsy at postoperative endoscopy, about 6 months after surgery. Sequencing used immunoSEQ multiplex PCR; TCRdb keeps in-frame clones, though not all of them. Of about 3,100 clones listed, approximately 86% are singletons. The sample was ileal tissue. The origin of the receptors is an adult with Crohn's disease.

This clone was seen once. CDR3 coding DNA: TGTGCCATCAGGGCCCAAGTTGCGGAGAACTATGGCTACACCTTC. It specifies CAIRAQVAENYGYTF. The chain carries TRBV10-3 and TRBJ1-2; D ambiguous. The ends were cut back, 6 bases at V and 2 bases at J, with 16 bases in the middle. This CDR3 spans 15 amino acids. CDR1 is ENHRY and CDR2 is SYGVKD in the germline V gene.

V is TRBV7-9 and J is TRBJ2-3, with 7 bases that match TRBD2. Germline-derived CDR1 and CDR2 are SEHNR and FQNEAQ (reference sequence). With V trimmed by 5 bases and J by 5 bases, 10 bases remained unmatched. This CDR3 comprises 15 residues. The CDR3 bases are TGTGCCAGCAGCCGTAGCGGGTCAAATGGAGATACGCAGTATTTT. Translation: CASSRSGSNGDTQYF.

The chain combines TRBV27 with TRBJ1-1; D perhaps matches TRBD1 (5 bases). This CDR3 contains 14 residues. V dropped 0 bases and J dropped 7 bases, with 12 bases sitting between them. Germline V lookup: CDR1 MNHEY, CDR2 SMNVEV (reference sequence). CDR3 loop: CASSLSVGDGEAFF. The CDR3 DNA sequence: TGTGCCAGCAGTTTATCGGTCGGGGACGGTGAAGCTTTCTTT.

The V call is TRBV9, the J call TRBJ2-3; 10 positions match TRBD1. The CDR3 is 15 residues long. V trimming: 7 bases; J trimming: 4 bases; junction bases outside the gene matches: 9. Germline values: CDR1 SGDLS, CDR2 YYNGEE. The CDR3 region is CASGRTGGSADTQYF. The CDR3 DNA reads TGTGCCAGCGGGAGGACAGGGGGATCCGCAGATACGCAGTATTTT.

The chain combines TRBV25-1 with TRBJ1-1, with D perhaps TRBD1 (5 bases). The V and J ends lost 6 bases and 4 bases respectively, with 21 bases between them. The CDR3 is 16 amino acids. Germline-derived CDR1 and CDR2 are MGHDK and SYGVNS. CDR3 loop: CASSQGNFDWGTEAFF. CDR3 DNA sequence: TGTGCCAGCAGCCAGGGCAATTTCGATTGGGGCACTGAAGCTTTCTTT.

This chain joins TRBV6-1 and TRBJ1-4, with 9 bases identical to TRBD1. Germline-derived CDR1 and CDR2 are MNHNS and SASEGT. Germline trimming cut 4 bases from V and 6 bases from J; bases unmatched to any gene: 9. The length of the CDR3 is 16 residues. Here the CDR3 reads CASSAGQGGGYEKLFF. As DNA, the CDR3 is TGTGCCAGCAGTGCGGGACAGGGTGGCGGGTATGAAAAACTGTTTTTT.

This clone was observed a few times. The genes are TRBV5-8 and TRBJ2-3; 9 bases are a match to TRBD1. Germline V gives CDR1 SGHTS, CDR2 YDEGEE. J was trimmed by 0 bases and V by 0 bases; bases with no gene match: 5. This CDR3 contains 17 residues. CDR3 sequence (DNA): TGTGCCAGCAGCTTGGGGACCGGGACAGGGAGCACAGATACGCAGTATTTT. It is translated as CASSLGTGTGSTDTQYF. The full variable domain, in which reference TRBV5-8 and TRBJ2-3 provide the parts outside the CDR3, is EAGVTQSPTHLIKTRGQQATLRCSPISGHTSVYWYQQALGLGLQFLLWYDEGEERNRGNFPPRFSGRQFPNYSSELNVNALELEDSALYLCASSLGTGTGSTDTQYFGPGTRLTVL.

This clone was seen more than once but under ten times. This chain links TRBV5-1 with TRBJ2-7; D is possibly TRBD1 (6 bases). The germline V gene encodes CDR1 SGHRS and CDR2 YFSETQ. The CDR3 is 14 residues long. Trimming stripped 4 bases from V and 4 bases from J, with 15 bases between. The CDR3 DNA sequence: TGCGCCAGCAGCAGGGGGACGGAAAATTACGAGCAGTACTTC. Its translation: CASSRGTENYEQYF.

The CDR3 nucleotides are TGTGCCAGCAGCTCCGGGACAGGGTCCGGTCAGCCCCAGCATTTT. Translated: CASSSGTGSGQPQHF. The chain joins TRBV7-6 to TRBJ1-5; 9 bases line up with TRBD1. J was trimmed by 6 bases and V by 4 bases; bases with no gene match: 7. Germline lookup yields CDR1 SGHVS and CDR2 FNYEAQ. This CDR3 has 15 amino acids.

V is TRBV5-1 and J is TRBJ2-5; 7 bases agree with TRBD2. After removal of 4 bases from V and 5 bases from J, the junction contained 5 bases not matched to a gene. The CDR3 contains 13 residues. Germline V gene data show CDR1 as SGHRS and CDR2 as YFSETQ. CDR3 in amino acids: CASSREGRETQYF. CDR3 DNA: TGCGCCAGCAGCAGGGAGGGGAGGGAGACCCAGTACTTC.

In this sample, this clone turned up once. This sequence joins TRBV7-9 and TRBJ1-6; D may be TRBD1 (6 bases). Trimming cost V 1 base and J 8 bases, with 12 bases left between them. The length of the CDR3 is 15 residues. CDR1 SEHNR and CDR2 FQNEAQ come from the germline V gene (reference sequence). Here the CDR3 DNA reads TGTGCCAGCAGCTTAGGGCAGGGGATGGATTCACCCCTCCACTTT. Its translation is CASSLGQGMDSPLHF.

V gene TRBV21-1 combines with J gene TRBJ2-7; TRBD1, the table's D call, lacks a check against the DNA. TRBV21-1 is reported as a pseudogene. This CDR3 comprises 14 residues. CDR3 DNA sequence: TGTGCCAGCAGCAAAAAGGACAAAACCTACGAGCAGTACTTC. It specifies CASSKKDKTYEQYF.

V usage is TRBV6-4 and J usage is TRBJ2-3; D possibly corresponds to TRBD2 (7 bases). V was shortened by 4 bases and J by 0 bases, with 11 bases between the two germline ends. CDR1 MRHNA and CDR2 SNTAGT come from the germline V gene. CDR3 length: 15 residues. CDR3 protein: CASSVRGASTDTQYF. The DNA for the CDR3 is TGTGCCAGCAGTGTCCGGGGGGCGAGCACAGATACGCAGTATTTT.

This clone was counted a single time. The rearrangement links TRBV7-3 to TRBJ2-1, with 13 positions matching TRBD2. Germline V gives CDR1 SGHTA, CDR2 FQGTGA. The CDR3 has 16 residues. V gave up 5 bases and J gave up 14 bases; unmatched junction bases: 15. DNA of the CDR3: TGTGCCAGCAGCCCAGCTACTAGCGGGGGGGCCCCGGTGGAGTTCTTC. This codes for CASSPATSGGAPVEFF.

This clone was observed a handful of times. The chain combines TRBV7-9 with TRBJ1-2, with D hard to call. The CDR3 extends over 14 amino acids. Germline CDR1 reads SEHNR; CDR2 reads FQNEAQ (reference sequence). V was shortened by 5 bases and J by 2 bases, with 12 bases between the two germline ends. CDR3 loop: CASSPAGGNYGYTF. CDR3 bases: TGTGCCAGCAGCCCGGCGGGAGGGAACTATGGCTACACCTTC.

The rearrangement joins TRBV6-5 to TRBJ2-3; no clear D. The ends were cut back, 2 bases at V and 6 bases at J, with 15 bases in the middle. The CDR3 length is 15 residues. The germline V gene encodes CDR1 MNHEY and CDR2 SVGAGI. The CDR3 nucleotides read TGTGCCAGCAGTTACGAGGTATCGCCGAAGGATACGCAGTATTTT. It yields the protein CASSYEVSPKDTQYF.

For the CDR3, the DNA is TGTGCCAGCAGCTCCCGACAGGGTCCTTCGTACGAGCAGTACTTC. Translation gives CASSSRQGPSYEQYF. The chain has TRBV7-8 and TRBJ2-7; the match to TRBD1 covers 7 bases. Germline CDR1 is SGHVS and CDR2 is FQNEAQ. This CDR3 region has 15 residues. Trimming took 4 bases from V and 4 from J; bases not matched to a gene: 10.

The chain combines TRBV5-6 with TRBJ1-2; D is perhaps TRBD1 (5 bases). The V end lost 4 bases, the J end lost 8 bases, and 12 bases lay between the germline ends. This CDR3 has 12 amino acids. The germline gives CDR1 SGHDT, CDR2 YYEEEE. The CDR3 bases are TGTGCCAGCAGCCTAATGAGGGGAGGCTACACCTTC. It yields the protein CASSLMRGGYTF.

This chain links TRBV4-2 with TRBJ2-7, with TRBD2 identical over 9 bases. V shed 0 bases and J 1 base; nucleotides not matched to a gene: 7. This CDR3 is 17 amino acids long. Germline V gene sequence: CDR1 LGHNA, CDR2 YNFKEQ. Here the CDR3 reads CASSQDWASGASYEQYF. The DNA of the CDR3 is TGTGCCAGCAGCCAAGATTGGGCTAGCGGGGCTTCCTACGAGCAGTACTTC.

This chain links TRBV19 with TRBJ1-1; 7 nucleotides agree with TRBD1. In germline, CDR1 is LNHDA, CDR2 SQIVND (reference sequence). The CDR3 is 13 amino acids. The junction had 3 bases not matched to a gene; V was cut back by 5 bases and J by 3 bases. The CDR3 bases are TGTGCCAGTAGTTCAACAGGGGACACTGAAGCTTTCTTT. It specifies CASSSTGDTEAFF.

The CDR3 sequence is CASSPGGGNEKLFF. In nucleotides, the CDR3 is TGTGCCAGCAGCCCAGGCGGGGGTAATGAAAAACTGTTTTTT. The chain recombines TRBV7-6 with TRBJ1-4; tentative D call: TRBD1 (5 bases). Deletions cut 5 bases from V and 4 bases from J, with 11 bases between. There are 14 residues in the CDR3. Looked up from germline, CDR1 is SGHVS and CDR2 is FNYEAQ.

The chain has TRBV6-1 and TRBJ1-6, with TRBD1 as a possible D gene (6 bases). CDR1 and CDR2 (germline): MNHNS, SASEGT. The CDR3 is 12 residues long. Between the trimmed V and J ends, which lost 4 bases and 9 bases, there was a span of 7 bases. CDR3 nucleotides: TGTGCCAGCAGTGCGGGGGCTTCACCCCTCCACTTT. Its protein product is CASSAGASPLHF.